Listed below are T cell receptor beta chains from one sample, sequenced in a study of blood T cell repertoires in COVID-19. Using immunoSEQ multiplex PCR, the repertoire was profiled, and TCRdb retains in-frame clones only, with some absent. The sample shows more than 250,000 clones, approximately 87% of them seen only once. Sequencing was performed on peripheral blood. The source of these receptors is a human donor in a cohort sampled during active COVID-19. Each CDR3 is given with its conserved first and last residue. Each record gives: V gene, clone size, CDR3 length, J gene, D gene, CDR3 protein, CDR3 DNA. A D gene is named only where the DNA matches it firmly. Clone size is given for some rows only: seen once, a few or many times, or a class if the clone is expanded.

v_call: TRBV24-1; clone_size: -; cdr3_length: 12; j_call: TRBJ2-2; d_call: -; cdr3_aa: CATSSVTGELFF; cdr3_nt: TGTGCCACCAGTTCCGTCACCGGGGAGCTGTTTTTT
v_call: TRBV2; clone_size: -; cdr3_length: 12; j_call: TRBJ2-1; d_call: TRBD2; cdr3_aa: CASLAGDNEQFF; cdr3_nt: TGTGCCAGTCTAGCGGGAGATAATGAGCAGTTCTTC
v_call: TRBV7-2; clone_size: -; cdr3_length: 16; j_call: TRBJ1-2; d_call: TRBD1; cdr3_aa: CASSLSTGNFNYGYTF; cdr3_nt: TGTGCCAGCAGCTTATCGACAGGGAACTTTAACTATGGCTACACCTTC
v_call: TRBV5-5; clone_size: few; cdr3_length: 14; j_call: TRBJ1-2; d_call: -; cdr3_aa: CASSFGGSNYGYTF; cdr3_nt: TGTGCCAGCAGCTTCGGGGGTTCGAACTATGGCTACACCTTC
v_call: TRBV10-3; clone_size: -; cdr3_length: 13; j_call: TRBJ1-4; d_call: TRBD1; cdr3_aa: CATRGGEDEKLFF; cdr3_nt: TGTGCCACCAGGGGGGGAGAGGATGAAAAACTGTTTTTT
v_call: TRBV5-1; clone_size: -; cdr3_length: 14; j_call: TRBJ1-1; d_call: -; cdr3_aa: CASSLIQGNTEAFF; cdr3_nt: TGCGCCAGCAGCTTGATACAGGGGAACACTGAAGCTTTCTTT
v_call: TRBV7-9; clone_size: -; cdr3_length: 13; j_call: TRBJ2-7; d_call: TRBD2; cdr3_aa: CASRTSGAYEQYF; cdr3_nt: TGTGCCAGCAGGACTAGCGGGGCCTACGAGCAGTACTTC
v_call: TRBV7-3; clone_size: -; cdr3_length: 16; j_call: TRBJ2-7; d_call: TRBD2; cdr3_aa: CASSLNPLAGSYEQYF; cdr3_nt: TGTGCCAGCAGCTTAAACCCCCTAGCGGGATCCTACGAGCAGTACTTC
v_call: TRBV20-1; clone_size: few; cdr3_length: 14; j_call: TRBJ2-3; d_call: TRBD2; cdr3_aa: CSASGGRAADTQYF; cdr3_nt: TGCAGTGCTAGTGGCGGGAGGGCCGCAGATACGCAGTATTTT
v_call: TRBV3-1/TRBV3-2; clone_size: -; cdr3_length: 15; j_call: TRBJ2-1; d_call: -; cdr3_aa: CASSLRLGDYNEQFF; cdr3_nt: TGTGCCAGCAGTTTAAGACTAGGGGACTACAATGAGCAGTTCTTC
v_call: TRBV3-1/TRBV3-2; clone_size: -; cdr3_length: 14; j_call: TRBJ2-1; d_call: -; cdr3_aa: CASSQEVRGAEQFF; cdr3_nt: TGTGCCAGCAGCCAAGAGGTGAGAGGCGCTGAGCAGTTCTTC
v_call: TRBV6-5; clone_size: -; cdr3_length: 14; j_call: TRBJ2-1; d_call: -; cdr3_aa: CASRFGGPSDEQFF; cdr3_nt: TGTGCCAGCAGGTTCGGGGGACCCTCGGATGAGCAGTTCTTC
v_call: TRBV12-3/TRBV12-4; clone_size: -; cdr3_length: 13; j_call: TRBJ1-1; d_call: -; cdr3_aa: CASSFKRATEAFF; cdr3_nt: TGTGCCAGCAGTTTTAAGAGAGCCACTGAAGCTTTCTTT
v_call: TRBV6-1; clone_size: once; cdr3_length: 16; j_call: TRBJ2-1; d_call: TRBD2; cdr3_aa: CASSEFLAGGLNEQFF; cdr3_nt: TGTGCCAGCAGTGAATTTTTAGCGGGGGGGCTCAATGAGCAGTTCTTC
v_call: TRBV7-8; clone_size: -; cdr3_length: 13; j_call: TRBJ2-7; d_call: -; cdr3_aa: CASSLLTGFEQYF; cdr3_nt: TGTGCCAGCAGCCTACTCACAGGGTTCGAGCAGTACTTC
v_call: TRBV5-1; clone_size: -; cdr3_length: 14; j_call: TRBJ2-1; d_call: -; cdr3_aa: CASSAGTAYNEQFF; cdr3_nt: TGCGCCAGCAGCGCCGGGACTGCCTACAATGAGCAGTTCTTC
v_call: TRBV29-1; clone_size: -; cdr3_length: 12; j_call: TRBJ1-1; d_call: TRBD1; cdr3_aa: CSAGTVNTEAFF; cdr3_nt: TGCAGCGCTGGGACAGTTAACACTGAAGCTTTCTTT
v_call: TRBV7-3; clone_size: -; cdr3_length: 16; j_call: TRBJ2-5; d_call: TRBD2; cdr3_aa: CASSLTSGTFKETQYF; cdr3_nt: TGTGCCAGCAGCCTGACTAGCGGGACGTTCAAAGAGACCCAGTACTTC
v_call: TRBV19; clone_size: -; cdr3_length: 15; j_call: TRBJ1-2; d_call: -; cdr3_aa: CASSSSPRGAYGYTF; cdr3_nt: TGTGCCAGTAGTAGCTCTCCCAGGGGCGCCTATGGCTACACCTTC
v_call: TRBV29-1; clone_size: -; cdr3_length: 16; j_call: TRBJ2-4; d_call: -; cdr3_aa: CSVEDLVSRGENIQYF; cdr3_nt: TGCAGCGTTGAAGATCTCGTCTCCCGAGGCGAAAACATTCAGTACTTC
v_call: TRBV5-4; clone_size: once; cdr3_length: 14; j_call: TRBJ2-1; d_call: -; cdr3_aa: CASSLGVGGDEQFF; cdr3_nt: TGTGCCAGCAGCTTGGGTGTGGGGGGAGATGAGCAGTTCTTC
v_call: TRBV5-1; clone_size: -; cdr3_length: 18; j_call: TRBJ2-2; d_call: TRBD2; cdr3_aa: CASSPRLAGGPNTGELFF; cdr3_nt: TGCGCCAGCAGCCCGCGGCTAGCGGGAGGGCCGAACACCGGGGAGCTGTTTTTT
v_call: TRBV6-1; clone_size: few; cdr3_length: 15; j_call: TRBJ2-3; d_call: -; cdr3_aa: CASRSVSSGTDTQYF; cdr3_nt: TGTGCCAGCAGATCGGTCTCTAGCGGCACAGATACGCAGTATTTT
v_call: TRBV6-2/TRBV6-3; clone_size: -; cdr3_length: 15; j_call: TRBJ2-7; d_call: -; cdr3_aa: CASSYPPGQTYEQYF; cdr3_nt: TGTGCCAGCAGTTACCCTCCGGGACAAACCTACGAGCAGTACTTC
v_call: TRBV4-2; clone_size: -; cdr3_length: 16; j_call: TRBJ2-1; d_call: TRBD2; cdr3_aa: CASSPRTSGGGNEQFF; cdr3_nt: TGTGCCAGCAGCCCTCGGACTAGCGGGGGGGGCAATGAGCAGTTCTTC
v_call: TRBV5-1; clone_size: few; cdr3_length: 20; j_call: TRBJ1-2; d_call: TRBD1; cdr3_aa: CASSLLPPLGQGALNYGYTF; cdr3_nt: TGCGCCAGCAGCTTGTTGCCGCCGCTGGGACAGGGGGCGCTTAACTATGGCTACACCTTC
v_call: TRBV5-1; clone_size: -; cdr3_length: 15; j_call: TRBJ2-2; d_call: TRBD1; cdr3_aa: CASSPPTGLDGELFF; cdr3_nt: TGCGCCAGCAGCCCCCCGACAGGGCTGGACGGGGAGCTGTTTTTT
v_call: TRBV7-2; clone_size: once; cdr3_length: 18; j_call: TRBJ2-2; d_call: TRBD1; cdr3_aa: CASSLLRSGTGNTGELFF; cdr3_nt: TGTGCCAGCAGCTTATTAAGATCCGGGACAGGGAACACCGGGGAGCTGTTTTTT
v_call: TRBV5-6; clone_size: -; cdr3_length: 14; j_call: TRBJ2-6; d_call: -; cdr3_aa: CASRHGSGANVLTF; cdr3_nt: TGTGCCAGCAGGCACGGCTCTGGGGCCAACGTCCTGACTTTC
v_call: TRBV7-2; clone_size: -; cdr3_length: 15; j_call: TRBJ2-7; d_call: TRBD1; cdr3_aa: CASSYTGTGVNEQYF; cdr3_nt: TGTGCCAGCAGCTACACCGGGACAGGGGTAAATGAGCAGTACTTC
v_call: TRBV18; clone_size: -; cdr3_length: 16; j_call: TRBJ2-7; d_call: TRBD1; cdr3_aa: CASSEIGTGETYEQYF; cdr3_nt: TGTGCCAGCTCCGAAATCGGGACAGGAGAAACCTACGAGCAGTACTTC
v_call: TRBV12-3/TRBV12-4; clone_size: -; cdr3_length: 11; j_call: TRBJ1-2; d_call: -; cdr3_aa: CATFRAGGYTF; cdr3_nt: TGTGCCACGTTCAGGGCTGGCGGCTACACCTTC
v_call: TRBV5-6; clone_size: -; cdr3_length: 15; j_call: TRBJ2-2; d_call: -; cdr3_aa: CASSVVDRRTGELFF; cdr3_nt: TGTGCCAGCAGCGTCGTCGACAGAAGGACCGGGGAGCTGTTTTTT
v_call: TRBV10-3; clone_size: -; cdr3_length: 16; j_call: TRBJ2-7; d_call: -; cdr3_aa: CAITGTDPLTSYEQYF; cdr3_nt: TGTGCCATCACGGGAACAGACCCTTTGACCTCCTACGAGCAGTACTTC
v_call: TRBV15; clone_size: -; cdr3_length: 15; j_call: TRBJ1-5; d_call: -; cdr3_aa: CATSRERQGHQPQHF; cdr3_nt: TGTGCCACCAGCAGAGAAAGGCAGGGGCATCAGCCCCAGCATTTT
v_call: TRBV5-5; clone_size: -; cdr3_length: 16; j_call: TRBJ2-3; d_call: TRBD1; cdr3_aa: CASSSTGTGLPDTQYF; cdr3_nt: TGTGCCAGCAGCTCCACCGGGACAGGATTACCAGATACGCAGTATTTT
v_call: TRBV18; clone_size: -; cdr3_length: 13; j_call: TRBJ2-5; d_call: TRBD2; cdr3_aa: CASSPGTMETQYF; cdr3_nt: TGTGCCAGCTCACCCGGGACTATGGAGACCCAGTACTTC
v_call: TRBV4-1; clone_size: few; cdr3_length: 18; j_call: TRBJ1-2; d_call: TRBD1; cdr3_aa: CASSHVIRDRAYNYGYTF; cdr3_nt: TGCGCCAGCAGCCATGTCATCCGGGACAGGGCTTATAACTATGGCTACACCTTC
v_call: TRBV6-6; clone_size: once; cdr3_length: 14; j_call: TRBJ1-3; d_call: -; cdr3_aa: CASRYDSSGNTIYF; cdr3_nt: TGTGCCAGCAGATACGACAGCTCTGGAAACACCATATATTTT
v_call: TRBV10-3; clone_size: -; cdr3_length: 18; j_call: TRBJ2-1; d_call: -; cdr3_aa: CAISVGIAGLSPNNEQFF; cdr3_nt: TGTGCCATCAGTGTTGGGATTGCGGGACTCTCCCCAAACAATGAGCAGTTCTTC
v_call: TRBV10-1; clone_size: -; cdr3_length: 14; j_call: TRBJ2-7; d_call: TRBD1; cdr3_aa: CASSEWGQGAAQYF; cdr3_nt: TGCGCCAGCAGTGAATGGGGACAGGGGGCCGCGCAGTACTTC
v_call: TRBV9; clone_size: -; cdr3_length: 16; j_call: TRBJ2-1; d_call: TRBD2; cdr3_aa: CASSVGLAGVSHEQFF; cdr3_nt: TGTGCCAGCAGCGTAGGGCTAGCGGGAGTGTCGCATGAGCAGTTCTTC
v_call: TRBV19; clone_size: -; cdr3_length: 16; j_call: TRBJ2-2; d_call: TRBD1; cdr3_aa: CASSIGAGGRVGELFF; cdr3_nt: TGTGCCAGTAGTATAGGAGCAGGGGGCAGAGTCGGGGAGCTGTTTTTT
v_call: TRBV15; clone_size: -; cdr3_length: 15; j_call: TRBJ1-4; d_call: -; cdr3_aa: CATSRDSLNNEKLFF; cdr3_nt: TGTGCCACCAGCAGGGACAGCCTAAACAATGAAAAACTGTTTTTT
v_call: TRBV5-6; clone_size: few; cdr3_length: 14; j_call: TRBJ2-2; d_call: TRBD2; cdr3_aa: CASSSGTSTGELFF; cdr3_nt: TGTGCCAGCAGCTCCGGGACTAGCACCGGGGAGCTGTTTTTT
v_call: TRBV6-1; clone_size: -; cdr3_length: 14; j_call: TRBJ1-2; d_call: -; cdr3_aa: CASSEEQGLYGYTF; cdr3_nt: TGTGCCAGCAGTGAAGAGCAGGGCCTCTATGGCTACACCTTC
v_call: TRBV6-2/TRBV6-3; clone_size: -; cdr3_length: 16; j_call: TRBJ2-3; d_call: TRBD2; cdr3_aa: CASSFRGGDYTDTQYF; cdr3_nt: TGTGCCAGCAGTTTTCGCGGGGGGGACTACACAGATACGCAGTATTTT
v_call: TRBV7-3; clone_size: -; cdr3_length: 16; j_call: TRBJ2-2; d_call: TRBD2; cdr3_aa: CASSRDSGSGTGELFF; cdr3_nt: TGTGCCAGCAGCAGGGATAGCGGGAGTGGCACCGGGGAGCTGTTTTTT
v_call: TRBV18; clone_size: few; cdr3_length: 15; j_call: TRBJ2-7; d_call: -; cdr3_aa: CASSPRRGVTYEQYF; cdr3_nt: TGTGCCAGCTCACCGCGTCGGGGTGTAACCTACGAGCAGTACTTC
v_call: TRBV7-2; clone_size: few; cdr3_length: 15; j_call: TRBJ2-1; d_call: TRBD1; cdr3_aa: CASSFDRGLYNEQFF; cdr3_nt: TGTGCCAGCAGCTTCGACAGGGGGCTGTACAATGAGCAGTTCTTC
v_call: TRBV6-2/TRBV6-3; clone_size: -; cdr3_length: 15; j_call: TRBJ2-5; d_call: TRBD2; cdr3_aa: CASSYSEREWETQYF; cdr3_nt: TGTGCCAGCAGTTACTCGGAGCGGGAGTGGGAGACCCAGTACTTC
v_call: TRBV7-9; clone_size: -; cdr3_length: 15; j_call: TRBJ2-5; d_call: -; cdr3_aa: CASSLVTGLGETQYF; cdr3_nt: TGTGCCAGCAGCTTAGTCACCGGGTTAGGAGAGACCCAGTACTTC